This T cell receptor (beta chain) was sequenced for a study of cytomegalovirus exposure and HLA in healthy donors. CDR3 size: 16 residues. Germline CDR1 SGHTA, CDR2 FQGNSA. V was shortened by 1 base and J by 6 bases, with 18 bases between the two germline ends. Comments on this clone: Antigen unknown.

The study ran its PCR with 60 Vbeta and 13 Jbeta primers. Profiled with immunoSEQ multiplex PCR; TCRdb holds only in-frame clones, not every one. The table records 130,000 or so clones, 70% to 75% of them present only once. Study-level points and caveats: One variant, a missense change in DCLRE1C, was linked in a later analysis to TCR beta V- and J-gene trimming. Common viral pathogens seemed to be connected with several of the most significant clusters, according to a later analysis. An Asian-associated ancestry cluster reportedly showed fewer N-insertions than the approximately 670-donor mean in a later analysis.

Material for sequencing was PBMCs. This chain links TRBV7-2 with TRBJ1-2; maybe TRBD1 (5 bases). This receptor was taken from a middle-aged woman in good health and CMV-seropositive. In DNA form, the CDR3 reads TGTGCCAGCAGCTTAGTTAGGGCCAGGGCTATGAATGGCTACACCTTC. It yields the protein CASSLVRARAMNGYTF.